Presented here are 18 T cell receptor beta chains from one specimen sequenced in a study of cytomegalovirus exposure and HLA in healthy donors (dated by TCRdb to about 2017). Library construction relied on the immunoSEQ multiplex PCR assay. A mixture of 60 forward primers for TCR Vbeta segments and 13 reverse primers for TCR Jbeta segments was used in the multiplex PCR. TCRdb obtained this table from immuneACCESS and retained in-frame rearrangements with V and J assigned. These tables miss some clones; where compared with another copy, unresolved V genes account for less than half of the shortfall, and the remainder is unexplained. The sample data list tens of thousands of clones, and approximately 80% of these were observed just once. Roughly 3.5% of the sample is in the top ten clones. Sequencing used PBMCs. The receptors originated from a man between 18 and 29 years old in good health and CMV-seronegative.

The chain uses TRBV6-4 and TRBJ2-2, with D possibly being TRBD2 (6 bases). Looked up from germline, CDR1 is MRHNA and CDR2 is SNTAGT. The CDR3 has 15 amino acids. The ends were cut back, 6 bases at V and 0 bases at J, with 11 bases in the middle. The CDR3 nucleotides read TGTGCCAGCAGCCCGGGACTTACGAACACCGGGGAGCTGTTTTTT. Translating gives CASSPGLTNTGELFF.

The V and J genes are TRBV19 and TRBJ2-5, with TRBD2 as a possible D gene (5 bases). The ends were cut back, 4 bases at V and 1 base at J, with 13 bases in the middle. The CDR3 is 15 residues long. CDR1 is LNHDA and CDR2 is SQIVND in the germline V gene (reference sequence). CDR3 in DNA: TGTGCCAGTAGTACGCCCCCGGGAACCCAAGAGACCCAGTACTTC. This translates into CASSTPPGTQETQYF.

J is TRBJ2-5 and V is TRBV4-1, with 9 bases fitting TRBD2. CDR1 and CDR2 from the germline V gene are MGHRA and YSYEKL. The CDR3 length is 17 residues. Trimming at V came to 3 bases and at J to 2 bases, leaving 10 bases not matched to a gene. This CDR3 is CASSHRLSGGIQETQYF. CDR3 in DNA: TGCGCCAGCAGCCACCGTCTTAGCGGGGGCATACAAGAGACCCAGTACTTC.

The chain has TRBV5-8 and TRBJ1-5; perhaps TRBD1 as D (5 bases). The CDR3 runs to 15 residues. Germline lookup yields CDR1 SGHTS and CDR2 YDEGEE. The germline V and J ends were trimmed by 4 bases and 7 bases, with 18 bases remaining between them. CDR3 sequence (DNA): TGTGCCAGCAGCAAAAAGGACAAACCTAACCAGCCCCAGCATTTT. It is translated as CASSKKDKPNQPQHF.

The rearrangement uses TRBV7-9 and TRBJ2-5, with 8 bases identical to TRBD2. The CDR3 covers 16 residues. Germline values: CDR1 SEHNR, CDR2 FQNEAQ (reference sequence). After removal of 11 bases from V and 7 bases from J, the junction contained 21 bases not matched to a gene. The CDR3 is CASVPRGGTPGGTQYF. The CDR3 nucleotides read TGTGCCTCCGTCCCCCGGGGGGGCACTCCCGGGGGGACCCAGTACTTC.

The V and J genes are TRBV2 and TRBJ2-5; D might be TRBD2 (6 bases). Germline CDR1 and CDR2: SNHLY and FYNNEI. Trimming stripped 3 bases from V and 2 bases from J, with 13 bases between. CDR3 length: 15 residues. This chain's CDR3 is CASSDGTGPQETQYF. In DNA form, the CDR3 reads TGTGCCAGCAGTGACGGGACTGGCCCTCAAGAGACCCAGTACTTC.

This clone was seen a few times. The rearrangement links TRBV28 to TRBJ2-5, with 8 bases aligning to TRBD2. Germline-derived CDR1 and CDR2 are MDHEN and SYDVKM. The CDR3 runs to 13 residues. The V and J ends lost 6 bases and 5 bases, in that order; junction bases with no gene match: 5. Here the CDR3 reads CASSPRGGETQYF. CDR3 bases: TGTGCCAGCAGCCCCCGGGGGGGTGAGACCCAGTACTTC.

The chain is built from TRBV5-6 and TRBJ2-2; TRBD2 might be the D (5 bases). The CDR3 has 15 residues. Germline lookup yields CDR1 SGHDT and CDR2 YYEEEE. The V and J ends lost 2 bases and 8 bases respectively, with 16 bases between them. CDR3 DNA sequence: TGTGCCAGCAGCTTTACTGTGTTGGGAGCAGGGGAGCTGTTTTTT. This sequence encodes CASSFTVLGAGELFF.

This chain uses TRBV6-1 with TRBJ2-3; TRBD1 agrees at 9 bases. Germline V gene data show CDR1 as MNHNS and CDR2 as SASEGT. This CDR3 is built from 15 residues. The trim removed 6 bases at V and 1 base at J, leaving 5 bases unmatched. CDR3 DNA sequence: TGTGCCAGCAGCGCTACAGGGGGCGGCACAGATACGCAGTATTTT. Translated, it gives CASSATGGGTDTQYF.

The chain joins TRBV15 to TRBJ2-7, with D maybe TRBD1 (6 bases). Germline V gene data show CDR1 as LNHNV and CDR2 as YYDKDF (reference sequence). The length of the CDR3 is 15 residues. The V end was cut by 4 bases, the J end by 2 bases, with 15 bases between. The CDR3 nucleotides are TGTGCCACCAGCATTTCACTGGGGGACACCTACGAGCAGTACTTC. Translating gives CATSISLGDTYEQYF.

A few counts support this clone. The rearrangement joins TRBV6-5 to TRBJ1-1; TRBD1 aligns across 7 bases. This CDR3 is 14 amino acids long. The V and J ends lost 4 bases and 11 bases, in that order; junction bases with no gene match: 13. From germline, CDR1 is MNHEY and CDR2 SVGAGI. The DNA for the CDR3 is TGTGCCAGCAGTTCCGGGACAGCTTTAAAAATGGCTTTCTTT. Encoded protein: CASSSGTALKMAFF.

This clone was seen more than once but under ten times. The rearrangement links TRBV6-5 to TRBJ1-2, with 10 bases lining up with TRBD1. Germline V gene data show CDR1 as MNHEY and CDR2 as SVGAGI. J lost 5 bases, V lost 2 bases, and 5 bases had no gene match. The CDR3 loop spans 15 amino acids. As DNA, the CDR3 is TGTGCCAGCAGTTACCGGACAGGGGGGGGTTATGGCTACACCTTC. It yields the protein CASSYRTGGGYGYTF.

V and J are TRBV28 and TRBJ1-1; 8 positions match TRBD1. J gave up 5 bases and V 2 bases, and 10 bases lay outside the gene matches. This CDR3 has 16 residues. CDR1 and CDR2 (germline): MDHEN, SYDVKM. In DNA, the CDR3 is TGTGCCAGCAGTTTACGACGGACAGGGCGGTGGACTGAAGCTTTCTTT. As protein: CASSLRRTGRWTEAFF.

The chain uses TRBV5-4 and TRBJ1-1, with 7 nucleotides matching TRBD1. The CDR3 spans 13 residues. V was pared by 4 bases and J by 3 bases, with 3 bases of the junction left unmatched. Per germline, CDR1 SGHNT and CDR2 YYREEE (reference sequence). The CDR3 region is CASSPQGDTEAFF. CDR3 nucleotides: TGTGCCAGCAGCCCCCAGGGGGACACTGAAGCTTTCTTT.

The chain links TRBV11-2 to TRBJ2-5; D is perhaps TRBD1 (5 bases). The CDR3 loop spans 15 amino acids. Germline lookup yields CDR1 SGHAT and CDR2 FQNNGV. V lost 5 bases to trimming and J lost 5 bases, with 18 bases between them. The CDR3 is CASSPTPLGRETQYF. The CDR3 bases are TGTGCCAGCAGCCCTACCCCTTTGGGGCGGGAGACCCAGTACTTC.

This clone was picked up a small number of times. The CDR3 DNA is TGTGCCAGCAGCTTGCGTGAGGATGGCGAGCAGTACTTC. Its translation is CASSLREDGEQYF. The chain couples TRBV7-7 to TRBJ2-7; D remains ambiguous. Trimming cost V 3 bases and J 6 bases, with 12 bases left between them. Germline V gives CDR1 SSHAT, CDR2 FNYEAQ (reference sequence). CDR3 length: 13 amino acids. The entire variable domain, with the rest obtained from reference TRBV7-7 and TRBJ2-7, is as follows: GAGVSQSPRYKVTKRGQDVTLRCDPISSHATLYWYQQALGQGPEFLTYFNYEAQPDKSGLPSDRFSAERPEGSISTLTIQRTEQRDSAMYRCASSLREDGEQYFGPGTRLTVT.

This chain links TRBV7-9 with TRBJ2-5, with 8 bases matching TRBD2. The CDR3 has 16 residues. V shed 7 bases, J shed 3 bases, and the junction held 13 bases outside the gene matches. The germline CDR1 and CDR2 sequences are SEHNR and FQNEAQ (reference sequence). The CDR3 coding sequence is TGTGCCAGCACCCAGGGCTTGCACGGGGGGGAAGAGACCCAGTACTTC. As protein: CASTQGLHGGEETQYF. The full variable domain, in which reference TRBV7-9 and TRBJ2-5 provide the parts outside the CDR3, is DTGVSQNPRHKITKRGQNVTFRCDPISEHNRLYWYRQTLGQGPEFLTYFQNEAQLEKSRLLSDRFSAERPKGSFSTLEIQRTEQGDSAMYLCASTQGLHGGEETQYFGPGTRLLVL.

The chain joins TRBV27 to TRBJ2-3, with 15 positions matching TRBD2. The V segment lost 6 bases and the J segment 0 bases; nucleotides outside the gene matches: 10. The CDR3 has 19 residues. Germline V lookup: CDR1 MNHEY, CDR2 SMNVEV (reference sequence). The CDR3 nucleotides read TGTGCCAGCAGCTCCAGGGGACTAGCGGGGGGCACAAGCACAGATACGCAGTATTTT. Amino acid sequence: CASSSRGLAGGTSTDTQYF.